This T cell receptor beta chain was captured by sequencing in a study of vaccination and CD4 T cells after COVID-19. Study-level background: Overlapping spike peptides of SARS-CoV-2, HCoV-NL63, HCoV-OC43 and HCoV-229E stimulated the cells. Study-level points and caveats: Spike mono-reactivity was found in 304 of the 307 vaccine-specific clones identified in convalescent patients.

With the Oncomine TCR Beta short-read assay, DNA from cultured CD4+ T cells was sequenced. Investigators obtained genomic DNA by extraction from cultured CD4+ T cells. MiXCR was run by TCRdb on the PCR reads, yielding one entry per CDR3 protein. The top ten clones hold over 5% of a sample with about 15,000 distinct CDR3 sequences, approximately 40% of them seen once. Note on this clonotype: Its antigen is not identified.

V dropped 4 bases and J dropped 0; count of bases not matched to a gene: 5. Germline-derived CDR1 and CDR2 are SGHNT and YENEEA. The CDR3 has 17 residues. Treatment described: approximately nine-day PBMC culture with coronavirus spike peptide pools or control peptides (ViraFEST assay). The sample here was CD4+ T cells from blood, cultured in vitro, taken before SARS-CoV-2 vaccination. The J gene is TRBJ2-6, the V gene TRBV11-3; the match to TRBD1 covers 8 bases. The TCR comes from a human donor who had recovered from COVID-19. This CDR3 reads CASSSRTGYSGANVLTF. Here the CDR3 DNA reads TGTGCCAGCAGCTCAAGGACAGGGTACTCTGGGGCCAACGTCCTGACTTTC.